A single sample gave rise to the 27 T cell receptor beta chains below, sequenced in a study of blood T cell repertoires in COVID-19. Sequencing used immunoSEQ multiplex PCR; TCRdb keeps in-frame clones, though not all of them. Of around 290,000 clones listed, 88% are singletons. Sequencing used PBMCs or T cells enriched from blood (not recorded which). The receptors were sampled from a woman aged 60-75 years in a cohort exposed to, infected with or recovered from COVID-19 (not recorded which).

This chain links TRBV9 with TRBJ2-5; 8 bases map to TRBD1. Germline CDR1 is SGDLS and CDR2 is YYNGEE. The CDR3 totals 14 residues. J lost 5 bases, V lost 4 bases, and 7 bases had no gene match. CDR3 loop: CASSTPGGGETQYF. The CDR3, as DNA: TGTGCCAGCAGCACCCCAGGGGGCGGGGAGACCCAGTACTTC.

This clone was recorded only once. The chain employs TRBV28 and TRBJ1-2; D not resolved. Germline V lookup: CDR1 MDHEN, CDR2 SYDVKM. Trimming stripped 5 bases from V and 0 bases from J, with 13 bases between. The CDR3 loop spans 15 amino acids. The CDR3 protein is CASSPRRVSNYGYTF. CDR3 coding DNA: TGTGCCAGCAGTCCGCGCCGCGTATCTAACTATGGCTACACCTTC.

V and J are TRBV28 and TRBJ1-5; TRBD1 agrees at 8 bases. This CDR3 is built from 18 residues. Trimming took 0 bases from V and 0 from J; bases not matched to a gene: 7. CDR1 and CDR2 from the germline V gene are MDHEN and SYDVKM. The CDR3 reads CASSLWSGGGYSNQPQHF. The CDR3 bases are TGTGCCAGCAGTTTATGGTCAGGGGGCGGGTATAGCAATCAGCCCCAGCATTTT.

The chain recombines TRBV19 with TRBJ2-2, with 11 nucleotides matching TRBD2. The ends lost 5 bases at V and 5 bases at J; junction bases unmatched: 19. The length of the CDR3 is 20 residues. CDR1 and CDR2 (germline): LNHDA, SQIVND (reference sequence). The CDR3 DNA reads TGTGCCAGTAGTCCCCGGGGAGGACTAGCGGGCCTCGCGGGGACCGGGGAGCTGTTTTTT. It codes for CASSPRGGLAGLAGTGELFF.

The rearrangement links TRBV27 to TRBJ1-5; 8 bases match TRBD1. The CDR3 consists of 17 residues. J was trimmed by 3 bases and V by 2 bases; bases with no gene match: 9. Germline CDR1 and CDR2: MNHEY and SMNVEV (reference sequence). This chain's CDR3 is CASSLNHQGAPNQPQHF. Written as DNA, the CDR3 is TGTGCCAGCAGTTTAAATCATCAGGGGGCCCCCAATCAGCCCCAGCATTTT.

This clone was recorded a few times. The rearrangement joins TRBV7-9 to TRBJ1-3, with TRBD1 as a possible D gene (6 bases). This CDR3 contains 18 residues. V was cut by 5 bases and J by 4 bases, with 24 bases left in between. The germline gives CDR1 SEHNR, CDR2 FQNEAQ (reference sequence). The CDR3 coding sequence is TGTGCCAGCAGCGAGACCTTCCAGGGGCGAGCTGGGGGAAACACCATATATTTT. Translated, it gives CASSETFQGRAGGNTIYF.

The rearrangement uses TRBV7-6 and TRBJ1-1, with unresolved D. V lost 1 base, J lost 5 bases, and 11 bases lay in between. CDR1 SGHVS and CDR2 FNYEAQ come from the germline V gene. This CDR3 region has 14 residues. The CDR3 bases are TGTGCCAGCAGCTTAGGGAACTTGAGGACTGAAGCTTTCTTT. It encodes CASSLGNLRTEAFF.

The rearrangement joins TRBV7-9 to TRBJ2-5; D might be TRBD1 (5 bases). The germline V gene has CDR1 SEHNR and CDR2 FQNEAQ (reference sequence). The CDR3 totals 15 residues. Trimming removed 8 bases at V and 2 bases at J, with 18 bases between. The CDR3 region is CASGRPQDPQETQYF. DNA of the CDR3: TGTGCCAGCGGACGCCCACAGGACCCTCAAGAGACCCAGTACTTC.

The gene calls are TRBV2 and TRBJ2-7; TRBD1 matches at 7 bases. Trimming cost V 5 bases and J 5 bases; bases outside gene matches: 9. This CDR3 region has 14 residues. Germline CDR1 and CDR2: SNHLY and FYNNEI. The CDR3 loop is CASSLQGIIHEQYF. CDR3 bases: TGTGCCAGCAGTTTACAGGGGATTATCCACGAGCAGTACTTC.

The chain carries TRBV27 and TRBJ2-1; 14 nucleotides line up with TRBD2. Germline V gives CDR1 MNHEY, CDR2 SMNVEV (reference sequence). The junction had 8 bases not matched to a gene; V was cut back by 5 bases and J by 8 bases. There are 16 residues in the CDR3. The CDR3 DNA reads as TGTGCCAGCAGTCGACTAGCGGGAGGGGAAATATATGAGCAGTTCTTC. Translation: CASSRLAGGEIYEQFF.

This sequence joins TRBV3-1 (or the pseudogene TRBV3-2) and TRBJ1-1; the match to TRBD1 covers 7 bases. V lost 5 bases and J lost 7; bases outside the gene matches: 10. Germline V gives CDR1 LGHDT, CDR2 YNNKEL (reference sequence). This CDR3 region has 14 residues. The CDR3 region has the DNA TGTGCCAGCAGCTTGAAAGGGGGCCGTATTGAAGCTTTCTTT. Its protein is CASSLKGGRIEAFF.

To note about this clone: Just one base apart from a much larger clone, this may be a read error. The chain is built from TRBV28 and TRBJ1-5; TRBD1 matches 7 bases. This CDR3 has 13 amino acids. The germline V gene encodes CDR1 MDHEN and CDR2 SYDVKM. The junction had 1 base not matched to a gene; V was cut back by 2 bases and J by 6 bases. The chain's CDR3 is CASSLQGVQPQHF. Written as DNA, the CDR3 is TGTGCCAGCAGTTTACAGGGGGTTCAGCCCCAGCATTTT.

The chain links TRBV28 to TRBJ1-2; D gene ambiguous. The germline V gene encodes CDR1 MDHEN and CDR2 SYDVKM. The V and J ends lost 7 bases and 7 bases respectively, with 16 bases between them. This CDR3 region has 13 residues. CDR3 DNA sequence: TGTGCCAGCATCCCCGGAGGATCAGGTGGCTACACCTTC. This translates into CASIPGGSGGYTF.

A note on this clone: Other DNA sequences within the sample encode an identical CDR3. CDR3 residues: CASSPRQNTEAFF. CDR3 coding DNA: TGTGCCAGCTCACCACGTCAGAACACTGAAGCTTTCTTT. The V gene is TRBV18, the J gene TRBJ1-1; D is undetermined. Trimming left V 1 base short and J 1 base short, with 4 bases between. This CDR3 is 13 amino acids long. The germline V gene has CDR1 KGHSH and CDR2 LQKENI.

This chain connects TRBV15 to TRBJ2-1, with 7 bases fitting TRBD1. With 2 bases clipped from V and 4 bases from J, the junction kept 11 bases outside the gene matches. The CDR3 consists of 17 residues. In germline, CDR1 is LNHNV, CDR2 YYDKDF (reference sequence). The CDR3: CATSRPRTGALYNEQFF. CDR3 DNA: TGTGCCACCAGCAGACCACGGACAGGAGCCCTATACAATGAGCAGTTCTTC.

V and J are TRBV7-2 and TRBJ2-5; 7 positions match TRBD1. Germline V gene sequence: CDR1 SGHTA, CDR2 FQGNSA. This CDR3 has 15 residues. Trimming took 3 bases from V and 3 from J; bases not matched to a gene: 7. The CDR3 protein is CASSFLGTVKETQYF. The DNA of the CDR3 is TGTGCCAGCAGCTTTTTAGGGACAGTCAAAGAGACCCAGTACTTC.

The rearrangement uses TRBV7-9 and TRBJ1-5; D is uncertain. The V end was cut by 6 bases, the J end by 5 bases, with 14 bases between. Germline V gene sequence: CDR1 SEHNR, CDR2 FQNEAQ (reference sequence). The CDR3 extends over 14 amino acids. The CDR3 is CASRALKTYQPQHF. DNA of the CDR3: TGTGCCAGCAGGGCCCTGAAGACTTATCAGCCCCAGCATTTT.

The chain combines TRBV15 with TRBJ2-4, with D perhaps TRBD2 (5 bases). Germline CDR1 and CDR2: LNHNV and YYDKDF (reference sequence). The CDR3 is 17 amino acids. Between the trimmed V and J ends, which lost 5 bases and 2 bases, there was a span of 19 bases. The CDR3 is CATSALGVSLTKNIQYF. CDR3 nucleotide sequence: TGTGCCACCAGCGCCCTCGGGGTATCCTTAACCAAAAACATTCAGTACTTC.

The chain has TRBV4-2 and TRBJ1-5; D ambiguous. The CDR3 extends over 18 amino acids. V shed 0 bases and J shed 1 base, with 16 bases lying between them. Germline V gene lookup returns CDR1 LGHNA and CDR2 YNFKEQ. This chain's CDR3 is CASSQDLGDGMSNQPQHF. CDR3 nucleotide sequence: TGTGCCAGCAGCCAAGATCTGGGAGACGGGATGAGCAATCAGCCCCAGCATTTT.

The chain uses TRBV3-1 (or the pseudogene TRBV3-2) and TRBJ1-6, with a possible D match to TRBD1 (5 bases). This CDR3 region has 12 residues. The germline CDR1 and CDR2 sequences are LGHDT and YNNKEL (reference sequence). V gave up 0 bases and J gave up 12 bases, with 6 bases separating them. In nucleotides, the CDR3 is TGTGCCAGCAGCCAAGAGGGGGGACCCCTCCACTTT. Translation gives CASSQEGGPLHF.

The chain is built from TRBV28 and TRBJ1-6, with D possibly being TRBD1 (6 bases). The germline CDR1 and CDR2 sequences are MDHEN and SYDVKM. Trimming pared 4 bases from V and 5 bases from J, leaving 18 bases between. The CDR3 loop spans 17 amino acids. CDR3 loop: CASSSGQRVLNNSPLHF. The CDR3 DNA reads as TGTGCCAGCAGTTCCGGACAGAGAGTGCTTAATAATTCACCCCTCCACTTT.

The CDR3 loop is CASSIGGTQNEKLFF. The CDR3 coding sequence is TGTGCCAGTAGTATCGGAGGGACTCAAAATGAAAAACTGTTTTTT. V and J are TRBV19 and TRBJ1-4, with D possibly TRBD1 on 5 matching bases. CDR1 and CDR2 (germline): LNHDA, SQIVND (reference sequence). CDR3 size: 15 residues. The V end was cut by 3 bases, the J end by 5 bases, with 13 bases between.

The chain uses TRBV7-8 and TRBJ1-1; 7 bases agree with TRBD1. V shed 6 bases, J shed 4 bases, and the junction held 5 bases outside the gene matches. The CDR3 runs 13 residues. In germline, CDR1 is SGHVS, CDR2 FQNEAQ. As DNA, the CDR3 is TGTGCCAGCAGAGCAACAGGGGCCACTGAAGCTTTCTTT. It is translated as CASRATGATEAFF. Variable domain in full (rest from reference TRBV7-8 and TRBJ1-1): GAGVSQSPRYKVAKRGQDVALRCDPISGHVSLFWYQQALGQGPEFLTYFQNEAQLDKSGLPSDRFFAERPEGSVSTLKIQRTQQEDSAVYLCASRATGATEAFFGQGTRLTVV.

The chain joins TRBV19 to TRBJ1-5, with no clear D. Trimming left V 5 bases short and J 3 bases short, with 11 bases between. The germline V gene has CDR1 LNHDA and CDR2 SQIVND (reference sequence). The CDR3 loop spans 14 amino acids. CDR3 in amino acids: CASSGREANQPQHF. DNA for the CDR3: TGTGCCAGTAGTGGCCGGGAGGCCAATCAGCCCCAGCATTTT.

The CDR3 loop is CASSFGLNTEAFF. For the CDR3, the DNA is TGTGCCAGCAGCTTCGGGTTGAACACTGAAGCTTTCTTT. The genes are TRBV5-4 and TRBJ1-1; D unclear. The CDR3 runs to 13 residues. Trimming removed 2 bases from V and 0 bases from J, with 5 bases in between. Germline V gene lookup returns CDR1 SGHNT and CDR2 YYREEE (reference sequence).

The chain links TRBV27 to TRBJ2-7; 12 positions agree with TRBD2. V lost 5 bases, J lost 0 bases, and 5 bases stayed unmatched. Germline V gene lookup returns CDR1 MNHEY and CDR2 SMNVEV (reference sequence). This CDR3 has 16 amino acids. The DNA of the CDR3 is TGTGCCAGCAGTGAGGGGACTAGCGGGTCCTCCTACGAGCAGTACTTC. Amino acid sequence: CASSEGTSGSSYEQYF.

The chain has TRBV19 and TRBJ1-5; 12 nucleotides align to TRBD1. Germline loops: CDR1 LNHDA, CDR2 SQIVND (reference sequence). The CDR3 loop spans 15 amino acids. V was pared by 5 bases and J by 5 bases, with 4 bases of the junction left unmatched. CDR3 sequence reads: CASSPWDRGHQPQHF. The CDR3 DNA sequence: TGTGCCAGTAGTCCGTGGGACAGGGGGCATCAGCCCCAGCATTTT.